Presented here are 28 T cell receptor beta chains from one specimen sequenced in a study of T cell responses to AZD1222 COVID-19 vaccine. TCRdb keeps only in-frame clones here, not all; method: immunoSEQ multiplex PCR. The sample has tens of thousands of clones, around 80% seen once; the top ten hold roughly 21%. Sequencing used peripheral blood, obtained 28 days after the second dose of the MenACWY control vaccine. All receptors come from an adult who received the MenACWY meningococcal vaccine as a control.

V usage is TRBV5-1 and J usage is TRBJ1-2; 7 bases line up with TRBD1. CDR3 size: 14 residues. J was trimmed by 8 bases and V by 3 bases; bases with no gene match: 10. Germline V gene lookup returns CDR1 SGHRS and CDR2 YFSETQ. In DNA, the CDR3 is TGCGCCAGCAGCTCCGAGGGGGCGCAGGGGGGCTACACCTTC. Protein sequence: CASSSEGAQGGYTF. The variable domain in full, with the rest retrieved from reference TRBV5-1 and TRBJ1-2, is KAGVTQTPRYLIKTRGQQVTLSCSPISGHRSVSWYQQTPGQGLQFLFEYFSETQRNKGNFPGRFSGRQFSNSRSEMNVSTLELGDSALYLCASSSEGAQGGYTFGSGTRLTVV.

This clone was observed a few times. The V and J genes are TRBV7-2 and TRBJ2-1; D not certain. The CDR3 runs 13 residues. V was shortened by 4 bases and J by 8 bases, with 12 bases between the two germline ends. CDR1 SGHTA and CDR2 FQGNSA come from the germline V gene. For the CDR3, the DNA is TGTGCCAGCAGCTCCCGACCGTCGGATGAGCAGTTCTTC. Translating it yields CASSSRPSDEQFF.

V gene TRBV11-2 combines with J gene TRBJ2-1, with D perhaps TRBD1 (6 bases). The CDR3 length is 15 residues. CDR1 is SGHAT, CDR2 FQNNGV, per germline. The ends were cut back, 5 bases at V and 6 bases at J, with 17 bases in the middle. The CDR3 DNA sequence: TGTGCCAGCAGCGCCACCGCTGACAGGTTCAATGAGCAGTTCTTC. It specifies CASSATADRFNEQFF. The entire variable domain, with the rest obtained from reference TRBV11-2 and TRBJ2-1, is as follows: EAGVAQSPRYKIIEKRQSVAFWCNPISGHATLYWYQQILGQGPKLLIQFQNNGVVDDSQLPKDRFSAERLKGVDSTLKIQPAKLEDSAVYLCASSATADRFNEQFFGPGTRLTVL.

This chain connects TRBV5-1 to TRBJ2-1; 8 positions agree with TRBD2. The CDR3 is 15 residues long. The junction had 8 bases not matched to a gene; V was cut back by 3 bases and J by 6 bases. Germline V gene lookup returns CDR1 SGHRS and CDR2 YFSETQ. Written as DNA, the CDR3 is TGCGCCAGCAGCTCTGCGGGGGGAGCAGCCAATGAGCAGTTCTTC. The encoded protein is CASSSAGGAANEQFF.

The V and J genes are TRBV5-5 and TRBJ2-1, with TRBD2 as a possible D gene (5 bases). Looked up from germline, CDR1 is SGHKS and CDR2 is YYEKEE (reference sequence). The V gene lost 1 base and the J gene lost 4 bases, with 15 bases spanning the gap. The CDR3 runs to 16 residues. The CDR3 is CASSLWAGGRYNEQFF. Written as DNA, the CDR3 is TGTGCCAGCAGCTTGTGGGCAGGCGGGCGGTACAATGAGCAGTTCTTC.

This clone was detected only once. V is TRBV29-1 and J is TRBJ1-5; D may be TRBD1 (6 bases). CDR1 is SQVTM, CDR2 ANQGSEA, per germline. This CDR3 contains 13 residues. The V end was cut by 6 bases, the J end by 3 bases, with 12 bases between. DNA of the CDR3: TGCAGCGTGAAAACAGGGAACAATCAGCCCCAGCATTTT. This translates into CSVKTGNNQPQHF.

This rearrangement joins TRBV12-3 or TRBV12-4 to TRBJ1-3, with unresolved D. CDR3 length equals 13 residues. Deletions cut 6 bases from V and 4 bases from J, with 10 bases between. The DNA of the CDR3 is TGTGCCAGCAGCCTTGTTCAGGGAAACACCATATATTTT. Amino acids: CASSLVQGNTIYF.

The chain employs TRBV20-1 and TRBJ2-1; no clear D gene. The CDR3 length is 14 residues. V gave up 3 bases and J gave up 12 bases, with 21 bases separating them. Per germline, CDR1 DFQATT and CDR2 SNEGSKA (reference sequence). CDR3 sequence: CSASKILDVYGQFF. The CDR3 bases are TGCAGTGCTAGTAAGATCCTAGACGTGTATGGGCAGTTCTTC.

The chain combines TRBV28 with TRBJ1-2; D ambiguous. The germline CDR1 and CDR2 sequences are MDHEN and SYDVKM. The V end lost 3 bases, the J end lost 6 bases, and 5 bases lay between the germline ends. The CDR3 consists of 11 residues. CDR3 DNA: TGTGCCAGCAGTTTTTCCCATGGCTACACCTTC. Its protein product is CASSFSHGYTF.

The V call is TRBV29-1, the J call TRBJ2-7, with D possibly matching TRBD1 (6 bases). CDR3 size: 12 residues. Germline V gives CDR1 SQVTM, CDR2 ANQGSEA. Trimming cost V 1 base and J 3 bases, with 7 bases left between them. CDR3 region: CSVEADSYEQYF. For the CDR3, the DNA is TGCAGCGTTGAAGCGGACAGCTACGAGCAGTACTTC.

The chain is built from TRBV28 and TRBJ1-5; D not resolved. The CDR3 runs 13 residues. CDR1 MDHEN and CDR2 SYDVKM come from the germline V gene. V lost 8 bases and J 7 bases, leaving 15 bases between the germline ends. The CDR3 region has the DNA TGTGCCAGCCTCTCGGAATCGGGACAGCCCCAGCATTTT. Residues: CASLSESGQPQHF.

A single count supports this clone. An end of the junction differs from the germline gene, which may be a read error. This sequence joins TRBV7-9 and TRBJ2-3; a weak D match, TRBD1 (5 bases). The CDR3 length is 16 residues. CDR1 is SEHNR, CDR2 FQNEAQ, per germline (reference sequence). CDR3 nucleotide sequence: TGTGCCAGCACCTTAGGGGTATTAGCCACCACAGATACGCAGTATTTT. Its translation: CASTLGVLATTDTQYF.

This chain joins TRBV28 and TRBJ1-1, with 8 nucleotides matching TRBD1. The CDR3 sequence is 13 residues long. With V trimmed by 5 bases and J by 7 bases, 6 bases remained unmatched. Germline CDR1 and CDR2: MDHEN and SYDVKM. The CDR3 protein is CASSPSTGVEAFF. CDR3 DNA: TGTGCCAGCAGTCCCTCGACAGGGGTTGAAGCTTTCTTT.

V is TRBV18 and J is TRBJ1-1; D is possibly TRBD1 (6 bases). V was clipped by 6 bases and J by 1 base, with 9 bases between them. Germline lookup yields CDR1 KGHSH and CDR2 LQKENI. There are 13 residues in the CDR3. In DNA, the CDR3 is TGTGCCAGCTCCCAGGACAGGAACACTGAAGCTTTCTTT. Protein product: CASSQDRNTEAFF.

This clone was detected a few times. The V call is TRBV5-1, the J call TRBJ2-7; the D gene could be TRBD1 or TRBD2 (5 bases each). The CDR3 runs 12 residues. Per germline, CDR1 SGHRS and CDR2 YFSETQ. Trimming removed 3 bases at V and 3 bases at J, with 7 bases between. The CDR3: CASSWDGYEQYF. The DNA for the CDR3 is TGCGCCAGCAGCTGGGACGGCTACGAGCAGTACTTC.

This clone is a singleton in its sample. The chain carries TRBV30 and TRBJ1-5, with a possible D match to TRBD1 (5 bases). CDR1 and CDR2 (germline): GTSNPN, SVGIG (reference sequence). V was cut by 4 bases and J by 2 bases, with 15 bases left in between. There are 15 residues in the CDR3. Here the CDR3 DNA reads TGTGCCTGGACTTCGGGTGAGACAGGCAATCAGCCCCAGCATTTT. It codes for CAWTSGETGNQPQHF.

Turning to this clone: Different DNA sequences within this sample yield the same CDR3. The genes are TRBV11-2 and TRBJ2-7; TRBD1 matches at 8 bases. There are 15 residues in the CDR3. V lost 2 bases to trimming and J lost 0 bases; unmatched junction nucleotides: 3. In germline, CDR1 is SGHAT, CDR2 FQNNGV. The CDR3 DNA is TGTGCCAGCAGCTTAACCCAGGGGGCCTCCTACGAGCAGTACTTC. Encoded protein: CASSLTQGASYEQYF. Filled out from reference TRBV11-2 and TRBJ2-7, the complete variable domain reads EAGVAQSPRYKIIEKRQSVAFWCNPISGHATLYWYQQILGQGPKLLIQFQNNGVVDDSQLPKDRFSAERLKGVDSTLKIQPAKLEDSAVYLCASSLTQGASYEQYFGPGTRLTVT.

The V gene is TRBV6-5, the J gene TRBJ1-4; a possible D gene is TRBD1 (5 bases). V was shortened by 0 bases and J by 14 bases, with 16 bases between the two germline ends. Germline CDR1 reads MNHEY; CDR2 reads SVGAGI. The length of the CDR3 is 14 residues. The CDR3 nucleotides are TGTGCCAGCAGTTACTCGGGGCCCGGTCGAGGCCTGTTTTTT. This gives the protein CASSYSGPGRGLFF.

The J gene is TRBJ2-1, the V gene TRBV5-4, with 10 nucleotides matching TRBD1. The CDR3 is 15 residues long. The junction had 5 bases not matched to a gene; V was cut back by 0 bases and J by 8 bases. Germline V CDR1 and CDR2: SGHNT, YYREEE (reference sequence). CDR3: CASSLGGQGIDEQFF. The CDR3 DNA follows: TGTGCCAGCAGCTTGGGGGGACAGGGGATCGATGAGCAGTTCTTC.

V is TRBV11-2 and J is TRBJ1-2; D is unclear. The CDR3 is made up of 13 amino acids. Germline CDR1 SGHAT, CDR2 FQNNGV. V lost 5 bases and J lost 4, with 11 bases in between. CDR3 protein: CASSLPGFYGYTF. DNA for the CDR3: TGTGCCAGCAGCCTGCCAGGTTTCTATGGCTACACCTTC.

The CDR3 protein is CASSIGGAKNTIYF. CDR3 nucleotide sequence: TGTGCCAGTAGTATCGGAGGGGCCAAAAACACCATATATTTT. The rearrangement links TRBV19 to TRBJ1-3, with a possible D match to TRBD1 (5 bases). Per germline, CDR1 LNHDA and CDR2 SQIVND (reference sequence). The CDR3 is made up of 14 amino acids. V lost 3 bases, J lost 6 bases, and 12 bases lay in between.

The gene calls are TRBV19 and TRBJ2-1; TRBD1 aligns across 9 bases. Germline trimming cut 3 bases from V and 4 bases from J; bases unmatched to any gene: 4. Per germline, CDR1 LNHDA and CDR2 SQIVND (reference sequence). The CDR3 length is 15 residues. The CDR3 reads CASSMDRGRYNEQFF. The CDR3 coding sequence is TGTGCCAGTAGTATGGACAGGGGCAGGTACAATGAGCAGTTCTTC. Filled out from reference TRBV19 and TRBJ2-1, the complete variable domain reads DGGITQSPKYLFRKEGQNVTLSCEQNLNHDAMYWYRQDPGQGLRLIYYSQIVNDFQKGDIAEGYSVSREKKESFPLTVTSAQKNPTAFYLCASSMDRGRYNEQFFGPGTRLTVL.

This chain connects TRBV2 to TRBJ1-5; the D gene is possibly TRBD1 (5 bases). Germline assignment: CDR1 SNHLY and CDR2 FYNNEI. V was cut by 6 bases and J by 0 bases, with 12 bases left in between. CDR3 length equals 15 residues. Here the CDR3 DNA reads TGTGCCAGCAGGGCTGACAGTTCTAGCAATCAGCCCCAGCATTTT. Protein: CASRADSSSNQPQHF.

The rearrangement links TRBV15 to TRBJ2-1; TRBD1 matches at 8 bases. Germline CDR1 reads LNHNV; CDR2 reads YYDKDF (reference sequence). The CDR3 sequence is 17 residues long. The V and J ends lost 0 bases and 3 bases, in that order; junction bases with no gene match: 7. The CDR3 is CATSRERPGTGYNEQFF. CDR3 DNA sequence: TGTGCCACCAGCAGAGAAAGACCTGGGACAGGCTACAATGAGCAGTTCTTC.

The chain has TRBV11-1 and TRBJ1-1; TRBD1 matches at 9 bases. Trimming cost V 7 bases and J 1 base; bases outside gene matches: 4. The germline V gene encodes CDR1 SGHAT and CDR2 FQDESV (reference sequence). The CDR3 sequence is 14 residues long. The CDR3 DNA follows: TGTGCCAGCAAACAGGGGGCAGGGAACACTGAAGCTTTCTTT. This encodes CASKQGAGNTEAFF.

The chain links TRBV16 to TRBJ1-5, with D perhaps matching TRBD1 (6 bases). V was shortened by 4 bases and J by 4 bases, with 8 bases between the two germline ends. There are 13 residues in the CDR3. CDR1 and CDR2 from the germline V gene are KGHSY and FQNENV. CDR3 sequence reads: CASSPDSNQPQHF. Here the CDR3 DNA reads TGTGCCAGCAGCCCGGACAGTAATCAGCCCCAGCATTTT. The variable domain in full, with the rest retrieved from reference TRBV16 and TRBJ1-5, is GEEVAQTPKHLVRGEGQKAKLYCAPIKGHSYVFWYQQVLKNEFKFLISFQNENVFDETGMPKERFSAKCLPNSPCSLEIQATKLEDSAVYFCASSPDSNQPQHFGDGTRLSIL.

J is TRBJ2-7 and V is TRBV6-1, with no clear D. Germline V gene sequence: CDR1 MNHNS, CDR2 SASEGT. This CDR3 contains 14 residues. Trimming took off 3 bases at V and 3 bases at J, with 12 bases between the two ends. CDR3 in amino acids: CASSEFGSDYEQYV. DNA of the CDR3: TGTGCCAGCAGTGAGTTCGGGTCGGACTACGAGCAGTACGTC.

This chain joins TRBV19 and TRBJ2-5, with D tentatively TRBD2 (5 bases). This CDR3 has 15 amino acids. Germline CDR1 reads LNHDA; CDR2 reads SQIVND (reference sequence). Between the trimmed V and J ends, which lost 0 bases and 0 bases, there was a span of 8 bases. Here the CDR3 reads CASSIDRGDQETQYF. The CDR3 region has the DNA TGTGCCAGTAGTATAGATCGGGGTGACCAAGAGACCCAGTACTTC.